The present T cell receptor beta chain was sequenced within a study of cytomegalovirus exposure and HLA in healthy donors. The overall study: As released early, the data held roughly 85 million unique TCRs from HLA-typed donors. Notes on the study in general: Sequencing probably produced one cluster of sequence variants that were highly shared.

The study sampled nominally healthy donors, though unrecorded immune exposures were likely. In the case of this clone: Its antigen remains unknown.

The V gene end was trimmed by 0 bases and the J gene end by 4 bases; junction bases not matched to a gene: 2. This CDR3 is built from 17 residues. CDR1 is WNHNN and CDR2 is SYGVQD in the germline V gene (reference sequence). PCR was performed using 60 Vbeta and 13 Jbeta primers. In the study's own analysis: There were around 78 million unique TCR beta chains by a later count, and about 11 million of them were shared. Repertoires were generated with immunoSEQ multiplex PCR, while TCRdb's copy carries only in-frame clones and drops some. V and J calls and clone size come straight from that table; D and trimming were deduced from the DNA. The table has under 200,000 clones, 60% to 80% seen once.

The rearrangement joins TRBV10-1 to TRBJ2-3; TRBD2 agrees at 15 bases. The TCR sequence derives from a man aged 50 to 59 in good health and CMV-seropositive. Specimen: PBMCs. The CDR3: CASSESGLAGGPDTQYF. For the CDR3, the DNA is TGCGCCAGCAGTGAGTCGGGACTAGCGGGGGGCCCAGATACGCAGTATTTT.